The rows below give T cell receptor beta chains drawn from one sample of a study of chemoradiotherapy in HPV16-positive cancers. The table came from immunoSEQ multiplex PCR; TCRdb's copy has only in-frame clones and leaves some out. The top ten clones hold approximately 8% of a sample with approximately 17,000 clones, about three quarters of them seen once. The sample consisted of tumor tissue, taken from a patient who underwent chemoradiotherapy. The receptor set was obtained from a human donor with HPV-associated anogenital cancer. The CDR3 runs from the conserved cysteine through the conserved F or W. D genes are given only for firm matches. Clone size, where shown, is once, few, many, or a class for clones that have expanded.

V gene	D gene	clone size	J gene	CDR3 DNA	CDR3 protein
TRBV27	TRBD1	.	TRBJ2-4	TGTGCCAGCAGTCCGCCACAGGGGCAGATAATCCTAAACATTCAGTACTTC	CASSPPQGQIILNIQYF
TRBV2	.	.	TRBJ1-5	TGTGCCAGCAGTGACCCCCTGGCGCGCAATCAGCCCCAGCATTTT	CASSDPLARNQPQHF
TRBV18	TRBD2	.	TRBJ2-4	TGTGCCAGCTCAGTTACTAGCGGGAGTAGAGCCAAAAACATTCAGTACTTC	CASSVTSGSRAKNIQYF
TRBV7-6	.	.	TRBJ1-3	TGTGCCAGCAGCCAAGGCCCAGGATACTCTGGAAACACCATATATTTT	CASSQGPGYSGNTIYF
TRBV2	.	.	TRBJ2-7	TGTGCCAGCAACGATGACTCCCTCGAGCAGTACTTC	CASNDDSLEQYF
TRBV29-1	.	.	TRBJ1-1	TGCAGCGTTGACGCAGGGCAAGCTGAAGCTTTCTTT	CSVDAGQAEAFF
TRBV7-2	.	.	TRBJ2-7	TGTGCCAGCAGCCTGGGTCCCAATTCCGCCCAGTACTTC	CASSLGPNSAQYF
TRBV10-2	.	once	TRBJ2-5	TGCGCCAGCAGCGACACTAGGGCAGAGACCCAGTACTTC	CASSDTRAETQYF
TRBV29-1	.	.	TRBJ1-1	TGCAGCGCTCAGAACACTGAAGCTTTCTTT	CSAQNTEAFF
TRBV7-9	.	few	TRBJ2-7	TGTGCCAGCAGCTTAGTCCTAAATTACTATACCAAGACCTACGAGCAGTACTTC	CASSLVLNYYTKTYEQYF
TRBV6-4	TRBD2	.	TRBJ2-3	TGTGCCAGCAGTGCCGGGACTAGCGGGAGCACAGATACGCAGTATTTT	CASSAGTSGSTDTQYF
TRBV6-5	.	once	TRBJ1-1	TGTGCCAGCAGTTACACAGGGAATGGGAACACTGAAGCTTTCTTT	CASSYTGNGNTEAFF
TRBV20-1	.	few	TRBJ2-7	TGCAGTGCTAGAGGACTGGGCGAGCAGTACTTC	CSARGLGEQYF
TRBV7-8	.	.	TRBJ2-7	TGTGCCAGCAGCTTAATGGGGGCTTCCTACGAGCAGTACTTC	CASSLMGASYEQYF
TRBV19	.	.	TRBJ1-4	TGTGCCAGTAGTAAAGGACAGTCAACTAATGAAAAACTGTTTTTT	CASSKGQSTNEKLFF
TRBV25-1	TRBD1	.	TRBJ1-1	TGTGCCAGCAGTCCGTTGGACAGGGGATTTGTCGCTGAAGCTTTCTTT	CASSPLDRGFVAEAFF
TRBV9	TRBD1	once	TRBJ2-3	TGTGCCAGCAGCGTAGCCCCTCACAGGGGGCGAACAGATACGCAGTATTTT	CASSVAPHRGRTDTQYF